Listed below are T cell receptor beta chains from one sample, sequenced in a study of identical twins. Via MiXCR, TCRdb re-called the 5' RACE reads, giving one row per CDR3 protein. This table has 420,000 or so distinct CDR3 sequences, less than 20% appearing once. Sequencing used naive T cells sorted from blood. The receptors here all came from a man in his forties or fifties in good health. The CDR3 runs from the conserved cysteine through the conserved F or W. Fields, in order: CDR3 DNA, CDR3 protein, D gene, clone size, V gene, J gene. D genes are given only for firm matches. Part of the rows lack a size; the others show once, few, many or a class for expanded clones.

DNA: TGTGCCAGCAGCTTAGTCGGGAGGGCCGGTAATACCAATGAGCAGTTCTTC
CDR3: CASSLVGRAGNTNEQFF
D: TRBD2
size: NA
V: TRBV7-9
J: TRBJ2-1

DNA: TGCAGCGTTGATACTGGGGGGACAACTGAAGCTTTCTTT
CDR3: CSVDTGGTTEAFF
D: NA
size: many
V: TRBV29-1
J: TRBJ1-1

DNA: TGCAGCGTTAGGAAACTTTCCGGGACAGGGGACGGGGAGCTGTTTTTT
CDR3: CSVRKLSGTGDGELFF
D: TRBD1
size: few
V: TRBV29-1
J: TRBJ2-2

DNA: TGTGCCAGCAGCTTAGTCGGGAGTTACACCGGGGAGCTGTTTTTT
CDR3: CASSLVGSYTGELFF
D: NA
size: once
V: TRBV7-3
J: TRBJ2-2

DNA: TGTGCCAGCTCAGCGCTTGACAGAGCCGTAGCCAAAAACATTCAGTACTTC
CDR3: CASSALDRAVAKNIQYF
D: NA
size: NA
V: TRBV18
J: TRBJ2-4

DNA: TGTGCCAGCAGTTTCTCTAACCGGGATACGCAGTATTTT
CDR3: CASSFSNRDTQYF
D: NA
size: NA
V: TRBV27
J: TRBJ2-3

DNA: TGTGCCAGCAGCTTAGTCCTTTGGCTAGCGGGGGGGCCCCAAGAGACCCAGTACTTC
CDR3: CASSLVLWLAGGPQETQYF
D: TRBD2
size: NA
V: TRBV11-2
J: TRBJ2-5

DNA: TGTGCCAGCAGTTCCGCCGAAAACATTCAGTACTTC
CDR3: CASSSAENIQYF
D: NA
size: many
V: TRBV6-2/TRBV6-3
J: TRBJ2-4

DNA: TGTGCCAGCAGCTTAGCGGTGGCCGGCATCGGGGAGCTGTTTTTT
CDR3: CASSLAVAGIGELFF
D: NA
size: once
V: TRBV7-2
J: TRBJ2-2

DNA: TGTGCCAGCAGCTTAGGCTCTAGCGGGAGAGTGTACGAGCAGTACTTC
CDR3: CASSLGSSGRVYEQYF
D: TRBD2
size: many
V: TRBV7-6
J: TRBJ2-7

DNA: TGTGCCAGCAGTTCGGTGCGTAGGCCCGGGGATACGCAGTATTTT
CDR3: CASSSVRRPGDTQYF
D: NA
size: many
V: TRBV28
J: TRBJ2-3

DNA: TGTGCCAGCAGGGGGCCAGGGATAAACACTGAAGCTTTCTTT
CDR3: CASRGPGINTEAFF
D: NA
size: many
V: TRBV12-3/TRBV12-4
J: TRBJ1-1

DNA: TGCGCCAGCAGCTTGGATGCTAGCCTCACTACAGATACGCAGTATTTT
CDR3: CASSLDASLTTDTQYF
D: NA
size: few
V: TRBV5-1
J: TRBJ2-3

DNA: TGTGCCAGCAGCTCAAGCGGTGTAGGGGTACAGGGTACCTACGAGCAGTACTTC
CDR3: CASSSSGVGVQGTYEQYF
D: NA
size: few
V: TRBV9
J: TRBJ2-7

DNA: TGCGCCAGCAGCCAAGTGGCCGGGAACTACGAGCAGTACTTC
CDR3: CASSQVAGNYEQYF
D: NA
size: few
V: TRBV4-3
J: TRBJ2-7

DNA: TGTGCCACCAGGATGATCGGGCCCTATGGCTACACCTTC
CDR3: CATRMIGPYGYTF
D: NA
size: NA
V: TRBV6-2/TRBV6-3
J: TRBJ1-2

DNA: TGTGCCAGCAGTTTATCTTCCAGGGACCCTTTCACAGATACGCAGTATTTT
CDR3: CASSLSSRDPFTDTQYF
D: NA
size: few
V: TRBV27
J: TRBJ2-3

DNA: TGTGCCAGCAGTTTGCGGGCCTGGGGCACCGGGGAGCTGTTTTTT
CDR3: CASSLRAWGTGELFF
D: NA
size: many
V: TRBV12-3/TRBV12-4
J: TRBJ2-2

DNA: TGCGCCAGCAGCCAAGATGCGACAGGGCACCACGAGCAGTACTTC
CDR3: CASSQDATGHHEQYF
D: TRBD1
size: NA
V: TRBV4-3
J: TRBJ2-7

DNA: TGTGCCAGCAGCCATGGTGCAGGGGTTCGTAGTGGCTACACCTTC
CDR3: CASSHGAGVRSGYTF
D: NA
size: NA
V: TRBV3-1
J: TRBJ1-2

DNA: TGTGCCACACTAGACGGTAGCAATCAGCCCCAGCATTTT
CDR3: CATLDGSNQPQHF
D: NA
size: many
V: TRBV10-3
J: TRBJ1-5

DNA: TGTGCCAGCAGTTTGGCCGGTCTTACCTACGAGCAGTACTTC
CDR3: CASSLAGLTYEQYF
D: NA
size: many
V: TRBV12-3/TRBV12-4
J: TRBJ2-7

DNA: TGTGCCAGCACCCGGGGGGGCCAAGAGACCCAGTACTTC
CDR3: CASTRGGQETQYF
D: TRBD2
size: few
V: TRBV7-9
J: TRBJ2-5

DNA: TGCGCCAGCAGCTTGGGATCGGGGGTAGTCTACGAGCAGTACTTC
CDR3: CASSLGSGVVYEQYF
D: NA
size: NA
V: TRBV5-1
J: TRBJ2-7

DNA: TGTGCCAGCAGCTTAGAAGCGGGGCTACAGTTCTTC
CDR3: CASSLEAGLQFF
D: TRBD2
size: many
V: TRBV7-2
J: TRBJ2-1

DNA: TGTGCCAGCACCCTCACGGAAATACAGGTCTCCTACGAGCAGTACTTC
CDR3: CASTLTEIQVSYEQYF
D: NA
size: NA
V: TRBV2
J: TRBJ2-7

DNA: TGCGCCAGCAGCCAAGATTTCTCGTCCAAAAACATTCAGTACTTC
CDR3: CASSQDFSSKNIQYF
D: NA
size: few
V: TRBV4-3
J: TRBJ2-4